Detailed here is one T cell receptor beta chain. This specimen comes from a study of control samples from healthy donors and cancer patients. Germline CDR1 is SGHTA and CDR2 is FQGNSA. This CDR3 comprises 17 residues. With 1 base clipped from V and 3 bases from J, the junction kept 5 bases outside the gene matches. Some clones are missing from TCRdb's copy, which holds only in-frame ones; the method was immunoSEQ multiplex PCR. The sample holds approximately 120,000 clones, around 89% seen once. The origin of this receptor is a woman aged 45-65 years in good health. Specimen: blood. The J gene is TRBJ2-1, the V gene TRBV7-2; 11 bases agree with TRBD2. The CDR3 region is CASSLETLAGGYNEQFF. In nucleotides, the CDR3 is TGTGCCAGCAGCTTAGAAACTCTAGCGGGGGGCTACAATGAGCAGTTCTTC.